These T cell receptor beta chains were read from a single sample in a study of OX40 agonist ivuxolimab in advanced cancers. Data came from immunoSEQ multiplex PCR; TCRdb stores just in-frame clones and leaves some out. The data contain about 42,000 clones, around 89% of them singletons. The material was CD4+ or CD8+ T cells sorted from blood, obtained in a trial of the OX40 agonist ivuxolimab. These receptor sequences come from an adult with an advanced solid tumor such as melanoma, head and neck, liver or kidney cancer. Each CDR3 is given with its conserved first and last residue. Each record gives: J gene, V gene, clone size, D gene, CDR3 protein, CDR3 DNA. D genes are given only for firm matches. Some rows mark clone size as missing; the rest say once, few, many or name a class of expanded clone.

TRBJ2-5 | TRBV5-4 | once | NA | CASSLGWQETQYF | TGTGCCAGCAGCCTCGGGTGGCAAGAGACCCAGTACTTC
TRBJ2-5 | TRBV5-4 | once | TRBD1 | CASSLQGAGETQYF | TGTGCCAGCAGTTTACAGGGGGCGGGAGAGACCCAGTACTTC
TRBJ1-2 | TRBV4-2 | NA | NA | CASSQDFRGSYGYTF | TGTGCCAGCAGCCAAGATTTCCGTGGCAGCTATGGCTACACCTTC
TRBJ2-5 | TRBV10-3 | NA | TRBD2 | CAISRTSGRSSGRETQYF | TGTGCCATCAGTCGGACTAGCGGGAGGTCCTCGGGTCGAGAGACCCAGTACTTC
TRBJ2-7 | TRBV30 | NA | NA | CAWSQSSYEQYF | TGTGCCTGGAGCCAGAGCTCCTACGAGCAGTACTTC
TRBJ2-5 | TRBV10-3 | few | NA | CAISEFDYGTQYF | TGTGCCATCAGTGAGTTCGATTACGGGACCCAGTACTTC
TRBJ2-2 | TRBV9 | NA | NA | CASSTWGNTGELFF | TGTGCCAGCAGCACATGGGGGAATACCGGGGAGCTGTTTTTT
TRBJ1-1 | TRBV30 | NA | NA | CAWSVWGNRANTEAFF | TGTGCCTGGAGTGTTTGGGGGAACCGGGCGAACACTGAAGCTTTCTTT
TRBJ2-5 | TRBV9 | NA | NA | CASSAGLQQETQYF | TGTGCCAGCAGCGCGGGACTTCAACAAGAGACCCAGTACTTC
TRBJ2-7 | TRBV14 | NA | NA | CASSQDLGTYEQYF | TGTGCCAGCAGCCAAGATCTAGGAACCTACGAGCAGTACTTC
TRBJ2-7 | TRBV30 | NA | TRBD2 | CAWSRSGRDRLGF | TGTGCCTGGAGTAGAAGCGGGAGGGACCGTCTTGGATTC
TRBJ2-1 | TRBV28 | NA | NA | CASSPRLGEMAEQFF | TGTGCCAGCAGCCCAAGACTCGGGGAAATGGCTGAGCAGTTCTTC
TRBJ2-3 | TRBV2 | NA | NA | CASSDGARGAADTQYF | TGTGCCAGCAGTGACGGGGCCAGGGGAGCGGCAGATACGCAGTATTTT
TRBJ2-3 | TRBV13 | once | TRBD2 | CASSPPGGVPDTQYF | TGTGCCAGCAGCCCCCCGGGGGGAGTGCCAGATACGCAGTATTTT
TRBJ2-6 | TRBV7-3 | NA | TRBD1 | CASSLTEHPGQANSGANVLTF | TGTGCCAGCAGCTTAACGGAGCACCCGGGACAGGCGAACTCTGGGGCCAACGTCCTGACTTTC
TRBJ2-1 | TRBV7-9 | NA | NA | CASSLSVSHEQFF | TGTGCCAGCAGCTTATCAGTTAGCCATGAGCAGTTCTTC
TRBJ1-1 | TRBV7-9 | NA | NA | CASSFPLEAFF | TGTGCCAGCAGCTTTCCACTTGAAGCTTTCTTT
TRBJ1-1 | TRBV7-9 | few | NA | CASDLSGNTEAFF | TGTGCCAGCGACCTATCGGGGAACACTGAAGCTTTCTTT
TRBJ2-1 | TRBV6-5 | NA | NA | CASHHRELYNEQFF | TGTGCCAGCCATCACCGGGAGTTGTACAATGAGCAGTTCTTC
TRBJ1-1 | TRBV11-1 | NA | TRBD1 | CASSLETGGWNTEAFF | TGTGCCAGCAGCTTAGAGACAGGGGGCTGGAACACTGAAGCTTTCTTT
TRBJ1-1 | TRBV19 | NA | NA | CASSIDRRNTEAFF | TGTGCCAGTAGTATAGACAGGAGAAACACTGAAGCTTTCTTT
TRBJ2-7 | TRBV5-1 | once | TRBD1 | CASSTGEGIVEQYF | TGCGCCAGCAGCACAGGGGAAGGGATTGTCGAGCAGTACTTC
TRBJ2-2 | TRBV7-3 | once | TRBD1 | CASSPTGLDTGELFF | TGTGCCAGCAGCCCGACAGGGTTAGACACCGGGGAGCTGTTTTTT
TRBJ2-6 | TRBV25-1 | NA | NA | CASTSGQGLTGANVLTF | TGTGCCAGCACCTCCGGACAGGGACTAACTGGGGCCAACGTCCTGACTTTC
TRBJ2-5 | TRBV11-2 | NA | NA | CASSGGVETQYF | TGTGCCAGCAGCGGTGGCGTGGAGACCCAGTACTTC
TRBJ2-2 | TRBV9 | NA | TRBD2 | CASSVSSGISYTGELFF | TGTGCCAGCAGCGTCTCCAGCGGGATCTCATACACCGGGGAGCTGTTTTTT
TRBJ2-7 | TRBV5-6 | NA | NA | CASSLGYEQYF | TGTGCCAGCAGCTTGGGGTACGAGCAGTACTTC
TRBJ1-1 | TRBV14 | NA | NA | CASSQFKGSTEAFF | TGTGCCAGCAGCCAATTTAAGGGGTCCACTGAAGCTTTCTTT
TRBJ1-5 | TRBV14 | NA | NA | CASSHGTTGNQPQHF | TGTGCCAGCAGCCACGGGACAACGGGCAATCAGCCCCAGCATTTT
TRBJ2-1 | TRBV18 | NA | TRBD1 | CASSPPTGRTGEQFF | TGTGCCAGCTCACCTCCGACAGGGAGAACGGGTGAGCAGTTCTTC
TRBJ1-1 | TRBV11-2 | NA | NA | CASSTPGMNTEAFF | TGTGCCAGCAGCACACCAGGGATGAACACTGAAGCTTTCTTT
TRBJ2-7 | TRBV6-1 | NA | NA | CASSDTLWKALSSDYEQYF | TGTGCCAGCAGTGACACCCTATGGAAAGCGCTGAGCTCAGACTACGAGCAGTACTTC
TRBJ2-7 | TRBV21-1 | NA | NA | CASSKGHNHYEQYF | TGTGCCAGCAGCAAGGGTCATAACCACTACGAGCAGTACTTC
TRBJ1-3 | TRBV28 | NA | NA | CASSRTGGGSGNTIYF | TGTGCCAGCAGTCGGACGGGAGGAGGGTCTGGAAACACCATATATTTT
TRBJ1-2 | TRBV6-5 | NA | NA | CASSRGDTRHGYTF | TGTGCCAGCAGCCGGGGGGACACCCGCCATGGCTACACCTTC
TRBJ1-2 | TRBV15 | NA | NA | CATSPPVDYGYTF | TGTGCCACCAGCCCCCCGGTTGACTATGGCTACACCTTC
TRBJ2-5 | TRBV21-1 | NA | NA | CASSKAAGRGQQETQYF | TGTGCCAGCAGCAAAGCCGCAGGCAGGGGGCAACAAGAGACCCAGTACTTC
TRBJ1-5 | TRBV14 | NA | NA | CASSQGLTQPQHF | TGTGCCAGCAGCCAAGGACTCACCCAGCCCCAGCATTTT
TRBJ1-4 | TRBV6-4 | once | NA | CASSEGPNEKLFF | TGTGCCAGCAGTGAAGGGCCTAATGAAAAACTGTTTTTT
TRBJ2-5 | TRBV9 | NA | NA | CASSVGSDETQYF | TGTGCCAGCAGCGTAGGGTCCGACGAGACCCAGTACTTC